This T cell receptor (beta chain) originates from a study of cytomegalovirus exposure and HLA in healthy donors. Both 60 Vbeta primers and 13 Jbeta primers went into the PCR. The protocol was immunoSEQ multiplex PCR, while the TCRdb copy is restricted to in-frame clones and leaves out a portion. The profile shows about 76,000 clones, just under 80% of them singletons. V lost 7 bases and J lost 7; bases outside the gene matches: 13. This CDR3 region has 15 residues. CDR1 and CDR2 from the germline V gene are MNHNY and SVGAGI (reference sequence). V is TRBV6-6 and J is TRBJ1-2, with 9 bases that match TRBD1. The specimen sequenced was PBMCs. The clonotype comes from a woman aged 40-49 years in good health and CMV-seropositive. CDR3 DNA: TGTGCCAGCACCGTCGTACAGGGGGCGCTTGGTGGCTACACCTTC. Translated: CASTVVQGALGGYTF.